This T cell receptor (beta chain) stems from a study of blood T cell repertoires in COVID-19. Study context: Sources were T cells, B-cell-depleted T cells, or PBMCs; the material itself was cDNA or gDNA.

The germline V gene encodes CDR1 MGHRA and CDR2 YSYEKL. The CDR3 is 16 residues long. After removal of 0 bases from V and 3 bases from J, the junction contained 7 bases not matched to a gene. Original analysis: It was from reference gene primer amplification that nucleated cell counts were estimated. Some clones are missing from TCRdb's copy, which holds only in-frame ones; the method was immunoSEQ multiplex PCR. V and J calls and clone size follow that table, whereas D and trimming were derived from the DNA. In the table there are approximately 250,000 clones, roughly 84% of which are singletons. This clonotype was obtained from a woman in her forties who had recovered from COVID-19. V is TRBV4-1 and J is TRBJ2-7; TRBD2 matches 8 bases. Input material: peripheral blood. The CDR3 DNA is TGCGCCAGCAGCCAAGAGGGCGGGGGGACTCTCTACGAGCAGTACTTC. Translating it yields CASSQEGGGTLYEQYF.